This TCR beta chain was documented in a study of OX40 agonist ivuxolimab in advanced cancers. Overall study context: The study treated patients with ivuxolimab, an agonistic anti-OX40 (CD134) antibody. Whole-study results and caveats: The average count of expanded clones was higher among CD8+ T cells than among CD4+.

As concerns this clone: The target antigen is unknown.

TCRdb's table, derived via immunoSEQ multiplex PCR, lists solely in-frame clones and lacks some. The table has roughly 50,000 clones, roughly 92% seen once. The V gene lost 4 bases and the J gene lost 2 bases, with 16 bases spanning the gap. Germline CDR1 and CDR2: SGHTS and YDEGEE. CDR3 size: 15 residues. This chain uses TRBV5-8 with TRBJ2-7, with D tentatively TRBD1 or TRBD2 (5 bases each). This receptor was obtained from an adult with an advanced solid tumor such as melanoma, head and neck, liver or kidney cancer. Specimen: CD4+ or CD8+ T cells sorted from blood, collected in a trial of the OX40 agonist ivuxolimab. The CDR3 DNA sequence: TGTGCCAGCAGCCTGGGAGTGGCAGGGCCCTACGAGCAGTACTTC. Amino acids: CASSLGVAGPYEQYF.